The subject of this entry is one TCR beta chain. This clone has only a few counts. This clone's antigen is unknown. Base-call qualities are not available, and no considerably larger clone is one nucleotide away. In the paper's terms, the treatment or condition label means: high-dose cyclophosphamide on days +3 and +4 as single-agent GVHD prophylaxis. Busulfan and fludarabine conditioning, a related or unrelated marrow graft, and cyclophosphamide on days +3 and +4 were given to PTCy patients. The PTCy-treated patients were drawn from a prospective, multi-institutional clinical trial. Peripheral blood and bone marrow mononuclear cells were isolated by Ficoll-Hypaque density centrifugation and cryopreserved. Including the terminal cysteine and phenylalanine, the CDR3 comprises 15 residues. Only the CDR3 region is kept as DNA, spanning 45 bases read in frame from base 1. V lost 7 bases and J lost 1 base, and the count of bases not matched to a germline gene is 5. CDR1 and CDR2 are drawn from the germline V gene (reference sequence): MNHEY, SMNVEV.

Genomic DNA was the input for TRB sequencing, which was run either with the immunoSEQ assay at survey resolution or with the hsTCRB kit. The authors' analysis ran thus. The immunoSEQ software handled the initial read processing, while the LymphoSeq R package was used for the repertoire analyses. Clonality was computed as 1 minus normalized Shannon entropy, and a Gini coefficient was also calculated for each TRB dataset. To infer phenotypes in unsorted samples, TRB sequences from sorted subsets of the recipient or donor were mapped onto the unsorted samples of the same recipient. TCRdb holds this immuneACCESS table with in-frame rearrangements only. Some clones are missing; in checked studies, unresolved V genes explain under half, and the rest has no known cause. V and J calls and clone size are copied from that table; D and trimming were computed from the DNA. This sample was tabulated with over 10,000 clones, among which there are no singletons. Of the sample, around 28% falls within the top ten clones.

These data come from a study of T cells after posttransplantation cyclophosphamide (dated by TCRdb to the mid-2010s). About the study as a whole: Using TRB sequencing, the study followed how the T cell repertoire reconstituted after myeloablative bone marrow transplantation in which posttransplantation cyclophosphamide served as GVHD prophylaxis. Samples from about 37 PTCy-treated patients and under 20 related bone marrow donors of those patients were subjected to antigen receptor sequencing. TRB sequencing was performed on blood from all 30 or so PTCy patients with 1-year posttransplant specimens. In 3 patients, up to about 3 additional blood samples taken between 2 and 5.2 years after transplant also underwent TRB sequencing, as did pretransplant blood from a handful of patients. Because TRA and TRB clonality correlated tightly in 10 or so samples, later TCR analyses were limited to TRB. Public TRB sequences were compared against a database of over 3,500 sequences linked to responses to pathogens, tumor antigens, self-antigens and alloantigens. On the study overall, not on this receptor specifically: At 1-2 months, donor-recipient similarity was low but rose over the first year, and the later blood repertoires were often dominated by donor CD8+ memory clones. The TRB repertoires of T cells infiltrating skin or the GI tract showed only limited overlap with the TRB repertoires found in blood. Across the roughly 48 patients, TRB clonality was highly associated with recipient CMV seropositivity and CMV reactivation, and diversity with PTCy was similar to that in the CNI/methotrexate controls.

This chain is built from TRBV27 and TRBJ2-3, and 10 bases in between align with TRBD1. The starting material was PBMCs, obtained after allogeneic stem cell transplant with posttransplant cyclophosphamide. The source is a female patient aged 40-49 years who received an allogeneic stem cell transplant from a related donor, was CMV-positive, and had acute GVHD only. After a transplant, the graft donor may have provided part of the T cells. Here is the DNA: TGTGCCAGCAAGGCGGGGACAGGGGGCACAGATACGCAGTATTTT. Its protein product is CASKAGTGGTDTQYF.